These T cell receptor beta chains were read from a single sample in a study of cytomegalovirus exposure and HLA in healthy donors. The table came from immunoSEQ multiplex PCR; TCRdb's copy has only in-frame clones and leaves some out. The table lists fewer than 250,000 clones, around 73% of them singletons. Sequencing used PBMCs. These receptors all come from a male donor in good health and CMV-seronegative. CDR3s include the opening cysteine and the closing phenylalanine or tryptophan. D genes are given only for firm matches. Clone sizes are given selectively: once, few, many, or a class where the clone is expanded.

TRBV5-4	TRBD2	TRBJ2-7	-	CASSSPIAGGGVQYF	TGTGCCAGCAGCTCCCCCATAGCGGGAGGAGGGGTGCAGTACTTC
TRBV27	-	TRBJ2-3	-	CASSLSVGADTQYF	TGTGCCAGCAGTTTATCGGTCGGAGCAGATACGCAGTATTTT
TRBV6-1	-	TRBJ1-1	-	CASSESLEFTEAFF	TGTGCCAGCAGTGAATCCCTAGAGTTCACTGAAGCTTTCTTT
TRBV5-4	TRBD1	TRBJ2-7	-	CASSFTGTAYEQYF	TGTGCCAGCAGCTTTACCGGGACAGCCTACGAGCAGTACTTC
TRBV21-1	-	TRBJ2-7	-	CASSARDRPYEQYF	TGTGCCAGCAGCGCCCGGGACAGGCCCTACGAGCAGTACTTC
TRBV19	TRBD1	TRBJ2-7	-	CASSSGQGYEQYF	TGTGCCAGTAGCTCGGGACAGGGCTACGAGCAGTACTTC
TRBV5-1	TRBD1	TRBJ1-4	few	CASSRGQLDEKLFF	TGCGCCAGCAGCAGGGGACAGCTGGATGAAAAACTGTTTTTT
TRBV7-6	-	TRBJ1-5	-	CASSRGGSNQPQHF	TGTGCCAGCAGCCGGGGGGGGAGCAATCAGCCCCAGCATTTT
TRBV13	TRBD1	TRBJ2-7	-	CASSYPGQNEQYF	TGTGCCAGCAGCTATCCGGGACAGAACGAGCAGTACTTC
TRBV19	TRBD1	TRBJ1-1	-	CASSIGRGLTEAFF	TGTGCCAGTAGTATCGGCAGGGGGCTAACTGAAGCTTTCTTT
TRBV21-1	-	TRBJ2-5	-	CAWTSIQETQYF	TGTGCCTGGACTTCGATTCAAGAGACCCAGTACTTC